This T cell receptor (beta chain) was identified during a study of T cells expressing NK-cell markers. Across the whole study: Underlying the TCR beta repertoires were sorted CD3+CD56+NKG2C+, CD3+CD56+NKG2C- and CD3+CD56-NKG2C+ T cells. Findings and caveats of the study: Questions lingered over whether expanded NKG2C+ T cell clones were HCMV-specific. The CD3+CD56-NKG2C+ fraction of a few donors was also led by these clonotypes.

Note on this clonotype: Its antigen is not known.

Libraries used 5'RACE template switching adding universal primer site and UMIs. TCRdb processed the 5' RACE reads again and assigns one entry to each CDR3 protein, with no DNA. The table lists 500,000 to 700,000 distinct CDR3 sequences. Germline loops: CDR1 SGDLS, CDR2 YYNGEE. CDR3 length equals 15 residues. The TCR comes from a man aged 18 to 29 in good health. This rearrangement joins TRBV9 to TRBJ2-7; TCRdb indicates TRBD2, and absent DNA this call remains unverified. The source material was blood T cells: a sorted CD56 or NKG2C T cell subset, CD4+ or CD8+ T cells, or bulk PBMC T cells (not recorded which). CDR3 residues: CASSAGTSGMNEQYF.